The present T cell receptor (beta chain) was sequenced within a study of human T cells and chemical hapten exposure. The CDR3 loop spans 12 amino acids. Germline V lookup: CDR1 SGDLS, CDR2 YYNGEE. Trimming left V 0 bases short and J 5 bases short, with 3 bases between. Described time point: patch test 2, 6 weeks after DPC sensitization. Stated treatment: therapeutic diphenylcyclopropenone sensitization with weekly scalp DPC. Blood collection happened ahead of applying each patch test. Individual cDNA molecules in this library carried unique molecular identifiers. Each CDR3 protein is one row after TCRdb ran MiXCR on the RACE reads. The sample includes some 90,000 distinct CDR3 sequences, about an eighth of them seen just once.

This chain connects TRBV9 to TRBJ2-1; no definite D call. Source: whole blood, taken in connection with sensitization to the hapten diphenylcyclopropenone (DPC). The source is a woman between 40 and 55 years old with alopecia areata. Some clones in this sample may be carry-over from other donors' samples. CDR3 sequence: CASSVGDNEQFF. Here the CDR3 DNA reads TGTGCCAGCAGCGTAGGGGACAATGAGCAGTTCTTC.